The 21 T cell receptor beta chains in this list originate from one sample, sequenced in a study of cytomegalovirus exposure and HLA in healthy donors. The PCR contained 60 Vbeta and 13 Jbeta primers. Assay: immunoSEQ multiplex PCR; the TCRdb copy retains only in-frame clones and omits some. Found here are fewer than 300,000 clones, 80% of them singletons; the top ten hold more than 0.3%. The sample consisted of PBMCs. Every receptor here comes from a girl aged 2 to 10 in good health and CMV-seronegative.

The V call is TRBV19, the J call TRBJ2-3, with D perhaps TRBD1 (5 bases). Per germline, CDR1 LNHDA and CDR2 SQIVND (reference sequence). V lost 6 bases and J lost 1, with 11 bases in between. There are 14 residues in the CDR3. The CDR3: CASRSQGGTDTQYF. CDR3 bases: TGTGCCAGTAGGTCGCAGGGTGGCACAGATACGCAGTATTTT.

This clone was counted a few times. The chain uses TRBV7-2 and TRBJ1-2, with 7 nucleotides matching TRBD1. The CDR3 is made up of 14 amino acids. Germline V gene lookup returns CDR1 SGHTA and CDR2 FQGNSA. The trim removed 4 bases at V and 4 bases at J, leaving 6 bases unmatched. The CDR3 is CASSSGTASYGYTF. CDR3 nucleotide sequence: TGTGCCAGCAGCTCCGGGACAGCGTCCTATGGCTACACCTTC.

The chain uses TRBV28 and TRBJ2-7; D perhaps matches TRBD2 (5 bases). Trimming pared 6 bases from V and 4 bases from J, leaving 7 bases between. CDR3 size: 11 residues. CDR1 MDHEN and CDR2 SYDVKM come from the germline V gene. This CDR3 is CASRWEYEQYF. The CDR3 nucleotides read TGTGCCAGCAGGTGGGAGTACGAGCAGTACTTC.

Of note for this clone: Within the sample, other DNA sequences also encode this same CDR3. This chain links TRBV29-1 with TRBJ2-2, with D possibly matching TRBD2 (6 bases). Germline V gives CDR1 SQVTM, CDR2 ANQGSEA. With 4 bases removed from V and 6 bases from J, the gap between germline ends came to 6 bases. CDR3 length: 11 residues. The CDR3 sequence is CSVGEAGELFF. In DNA form, the CDR3 reads TGCAGCGTTGGGGAGGCCGGGGAGCTGTTTTTT.

The CDR3 here is CASSLDRHNQPQHF. CDR3 in DNA: TGTGCCAGCAGCTTGGACAGGCACAATCAGCCCCAGCATTTT. The chain recombines TRBV5-5 with TRBJ1-5; possibly TRBD1 for D (5 bases). The CDR3 consists of 14 residues. Germline V gene data show CDR1 as SGHKS and CDR2 as YYEKEE (reference sequence). Trimming took 0 bases from V and 3 from J, leaving 7 bases between them.

The chain recombines TRBV27 with TRBJ2-1; 9 bases line up with TRBD2. There are 14 residues in the CDR3. Trimming removed 4 bases from V and 7 bases from J; junction bases left unmatched: 5. CDR1 is MNHEY, CDR2 SMNVEV, per germline (reference sequence). The CDR3 DNA reads as TGTGCCAGCAGTTGGCGGGGGGGCCCGAATGAGCAGTTCTTC. Translated: CASSWRGGPNEQFF.

This clone was observed a few times. The rearrangement links TRBV10-3 to TRBJ2-5, with D perhaps matching TRBD1 (8 bases). The CDR3 consists of 18 residues. The V end lost 4 bases, the J end lost 4 bases, and 25 bases lay between the germline ends. Per the germline V gene, CDR1 is ENHRY and CDR2 is SYGVKD. The CDR3 spells CAISVAAGQGGGGETQYF. Written as DNA, the CDR3 is TGTGCCATCAGTGTAGCTGCTGGACAGGGCGGCGGGGGAGAGACCCAGTACTTC.

This clone occurred a few times. The chain joins TRBV6-5 to TRBJ2-7, with unresolved D. Deletions cut 6 bases from V and 0 bases from J, with 6 bases between. Germline assignment: CDR1 MNHEY and CDR2 SVGAGI. The CDR3 runs to 12 residues. This CDR3 reads CASRGNSYEQYF. Written as DNA, the CDR3 is TGTGCCAGCAGGGGCAACTCCTACGAGCAGTACTTC.

This clone is a singleton in its sample. This rearrangement joins TRBV5-4 to TRBJ2-1; D perhaps matches TRBD2 (5 bases). The CDR3 covers 16 residues. Germline CDR1 reads SGHNT; CDR2 reads YYREEE (reference sequence). V was shortened by 0 bases and J by 0 bases, with 10 bases between the two germline ends. CDR3 residues: CASSLELGSSYNEQFF. Here the CDR3 DNA reads TGTGCCAGCAGCTTGGAATTAGGGAGCTCCTACAATGAGCAGTTCTTC.

This clone turned up a few times. The gene calls are TRBV27 and TRBJ2-7, with D perhaps matching TRBD2 (6 bases). Germline CDR1 and CDR2: MNHEY and SMNVEV (reference sequence). The CDR3 totals 15 residues. V was clipped by 4 bases and J by 3 bases, with 16 bases between them. DNA of the CDR3: TGTGCCAGCAGTTCCCCCGGACTAACTAGCTACGAGCAGTACTTC. It yields the protein CASSSPGLTSYEQYF.

This chain connects TRBV14 to TRBJ1-1, with D possibly matching TRBD1 (6 bases). V was trimmed by 6 bases and J by 2 bases, leaving 13 bases between them. Germline V gives CDR1 SGHDN, CDR2 FVKESK. This CDR3 comprises 14 residues. The CDR3 DNA reads TGTGCCAGCAGTCGGACAGCCTTAAACACTGAAGCTTTCTTT. Protein: CASSRTALNTEAFF.

The rearrangement uses TRBV5-1 and TRBJ2-2; 7 bases match TRBD2. The CDR3 runs 15 residues. V gave up 4 bases and J gave up 7 bases; unmatched junction bases: 10. Germline V gene lookup returns CDR1 SGHRS and CDR2 YFSETQ. This chain's CDR3 is CASSPRSGEGGELFF. In DNA, the CDR3 is TGCGCCAGCAGCCCGAGATCTGGGGAGGGCGGGGAGCTGTTTTTT. Filled out from reference TRBV5-1 and TRBJ2-2, the complete variable domain reads KAGVTQTPRYLIKTRGQQVTLSCSPISGHRSVSWYQQTPGQGLQFLFEYFSETQRNKGNFPGRFSGRQFSNSRSEMNVSTLELGDSALYLCASSPRSGEGGELFFGEGSRLTVL.

The CDR3 coding sequence is TGTGCCAGCAGCGTCCAGGCACAGGGGGCGCGAAGGTACAATGAGCAGTTCTTC. It is translated as CASSVQAQGARRYNEQFF. This chain uses TRBV9 with TRBJ2-1, with 9 bases identical to TRBD1. The CDR3 has 18 amino acids. Germline CDR1 reads SGDLS; CDR2 reads YYNGEE. The V segment lost 2 bases and the J segment 4 bases; nucleotides outside the gene matches: 13.

The chain employs TRBV2 and TRBJ1-1, with D perhaps TRBD1 (6 bases). Germline V gives CDR1 SNHLY, CDR2 FYNNEI. Trimming removed 4 bases from V and 7 bases from J, with 10 bases in between. This CDR3 has 12 amino acids. CDR3 region: CASSATTGEAFF. The CDR3 bases are TGTGCCAGCAGTGCGACGACAGGTGAAGCTTTCTTT.

The rearrangement joins TRBV14 to TRBJ2-1, with TRBD2 matching over 11 bases. Per germline, CDR1 SGHDN and CDR2 FVKESK. CDR3 length: 15 amino acids. The V gene end was trimmed by 0 bases and the J gene end by 6 bases; junction bases not matched to a gene: 1. This CDR3 is CASSQELAGVNEQFF. CDR3 DNA: TGTGCCAGCAGCCAAGAACTAGCGGGAGTCAATGAGCAGTTCTTC.

The chain links TRBV28 to TRBJ1-2, with TRBD1 matching over 7 bases. Trimming at V came to 5 bases and at J to 11 bases, leaving 8 bases not matched to a gene. The CDR3 sequence is 12 residues long. Germline CDR1 is MDHEN and CDR2 is SYDVKM. CDR3 loop: CASSIKGQPYTF. DNA for the CDR3: TGTGCCAGCAGTATTAAGGGACAGCCGTACACCTTC.

The chain combines TRBV2 with TRBJ2-3, with a possible D match to TRBD2 (5 bases). This CDR3 contains 14 residues. The ends were cut back, 5 bases at V and 4 bases at J, with 13 bases in the middle. Germline-derived CDR1 and CDR2 are SNHLY and FYNNEI. DNA of the CDR3: TGTGCCAGCAGTTCTTTGGTGGGAGCAGATACGCAGTATTTT. Protein: CASSSLVGADTQYF.

The chain joins TRBV28 to TRBJ2-5; a possible D gene is TRBD1 (5 bases). The J call may be in error: the DNA end matches TRBJ2-7 better. The CDR3 has 14 amino acids. Germline lookup yields CDR1 MDHEN and CDR2 SYDVKM. In nucleotides, the CDR3 is TGTGCCAGCACCTCTTCGACAGTGCCCTACGAGCAGTACTTC. This encodes CASTSSTVPYEQYF.

The chain employs TRBV5-1 and TRBJ2-3; D is perhaps TRBD2 (6 bases). CDR3 length: 14 residues. Trimming cost V 4 bases and J 3 bases, with 12 bases left between them. Germline CDR1 SGHRS, CDR2 YFSETQ. CDR3 in DNA: TGCGCCAGCAGCGCCCTAGGGACTACAGATACGCAGTATTTT. Translation gives CASSALGTTDTQYF. Based on the CDR3 plus reference TRBV5-1 and TRBJ2-3, the full variable domain is KAGVTQTPRYLIKTRGQQVTLSCSPISGHRSVSWYQQTPGQGLQFLFEYFSETQRNKGNFPGRFSGRQFSNSRSEMNVSTLELGDSALYLCASSALGTTDTQYFGPGTRLTVL.

The chain employs TRBV6-6 and TRBJ2-2, with TRBD1 identical over 9 bases. This CDR3 spans 16 amino acids. CDR1 MNHNY and CDR2 SVGAGI come from the germline V gene (reference sequence). The V gene end was trimmed by 7 bases and the J gene end by 6 bases; junction bases not matched to a gene: 12. The CDR3 here is CASNNPGQGFAGELFF. Written as DNA, the CDR3 is TGTGCCAGCAACAACCCGGGACAGGGCTTTGCCGGGGAGCTGTTTTTT.

The chain is built from TRBV7-8 and TRBJ1-4; D might be TRBD1 (6 bases). V dropped 2 bases and J dropped 0 bases, with 16 bases sitting between them. The CDR3 runs to 18 residues. Germline CDR1 SGHVS, CDR2 FQNEAQ. In nucleotides, the CDR3 is TGTGCCAGCAGCTTAAGTTGGACAGCTGTTTCAACTAATGAAAAACTGTTTTTT. Amino acid sequence: CASSLSWTAVSTNEKLFF.